These T cell receptor beta chains were read from a single sample in a study of T-cell reconstitution after alpha-beta-depleted transplantation in children. TCRdb reprocessed the PCR reads via MiXCR and lists one record per CDR3 protein. The table lists about 98,000 distinct CDR3 sequences, about 25% of them singletons. The material sequenced was PBMCs, taken before TCRalphabeta/CD19-depleted stem cell transplant. All receptors come from a boy between 2 and 10 years old with acute lymphoblastic leukemia, due to receive a stem cell transplant. CDR3s include the opening cysteine and the closing phenylalanine or tryptophan. A D gene is named only where the DNA matches it firmly. A clone size is listed for some rows: how often the clone was seen (once, few, many), or a class if it is expanded.

d_gene,j_gene,abundance,v_gene,CDR3aa,CDR3nt
.,TRBJ2-3,few,TRBV27,CASSSDRLYF,TGTGCCAGCAGTAGTGACAGGCTGTATTTT
TRBD1,TRBJ1-4,.,TRBV14,CASSQTQGGKLFF,TGTGCCAGCAGCCAGACCCAGGGGGGAAAACTGTTTTTT
.,TRBJ2-5,.,TRBV5-1,CASSSGTGETQYF,TGCGCCAGCAGCTCGGGCACCGGGGAGACCCAGTACTTC
TRBD2,TRBJ2-1,.,TRBV7-2,CASSLTSGRFNEQFF,TGTGCCAGCAGCTTAACTAGCGGGAGATTCAATGAGCAGTTCTTC
.,TRBJ1-6,.,TRBV18,CAGSHMDSPLHF,TGTGCCGGCTCCCACATGGATTCACCCCTCCACTTT
.,TRBJ2-7,many,TRBV21-1,CASSKDRGGGAYEQYF,TGTGCCAGCAGCAAAGACAGGGGCGGAGGGGCATACGAGCAGTACTTC
.,TRBJ2-7,few,TRBV5-1,CASSLEATTSLEQYF,TGCGCCAGCAGCTTGGAGGCTACCACCAGCCTGGAGCAGTACTTC
TRBD1,TRBJ2-7,.,TRBV5-1,CASSLQGASYEQYF,TGCGCCAGCAGCTTGCAGGGGGCCTCCTACGAGCAGTACTTC
TRBD1,TRBJ2-5,.,TRBV2,CASRGQGAQTQYF,TGTGCCAGCAGGGGACAGGGGGCACAGACCCAGTACTTC
TRBD1,TRBJ1-5,.,TRBV7-9,CASSPQGAWQPQHF,TGTGCCAGCAGCCCACAGGGGGCATGGCAGCCCCAGCATTTT
.,TRBJ1-2,once,TRBV12-3/TRBV12-4,CASSLKNYGYTF,TGTGCCAGCAGTTTAAAAAACTATGGCTACACCTTC
.,TRBJ2-7,.,TRBV20-1,CSADGGPYEQYF,TGCAGTGCCGACGGAGGTCCCTACGAGCAGTACTTC
TRBD1,TRBJ2-7,.,TRBV7-8,CASSPGQGGTYEQYF,TGTGCCAGCAGCCCGGGACAGGGGGGAACCTACGAGCAGTACTTC
TRBD1,TRBJ1-2,few,TRBV5-1,CASSLDRGNGYTF,TGCGCCAGCAGCTTGGACAGGGGAAACGGCTACACCTTC
.,TRBJ1-2,.,TRBV14,CASSQASSGGQGGYTF,TGTGCCAGCAGCCAAGCTAGTTCCGGCGGCCAAGGAGGCTACACCTTC
TRBD2,TRBJ2-2,.,TRBV10-3,CAISESIAGGPGELFF,TGTGCCATCAGTGAGAGCATAGCGGGAGGACCCGGGGAGCTGTTTTTT
TRBD2,TRBJ2-3,once,TRBV28,CASGPSGRAGVADTQYF,TGTGCCAGCGGCCCTAGCGGGAGGGCCGGAGTGGCAGATACGCAGTATTTT
.,TRBJ1-6,.,TRBV12-3/TRBV12-4,CASSFRASNSPLHF,TGTGCCAGCAGTTTCCGGGCCTCTAATTCACCCCTCCACTTT
.,TRBJ2-1,once,TRBV3-1,CASSPGLNNEQFF,TGTGCCAGCAGCCCCGGACTGAACAATGAGCAGTTCTTC
TRBD1,TRBJ2-2,.,TRBV6-5,CASSYGQGITGELFF,TGTGCCAGCAGTTACGGACAGGGTATAACCGGGGAGCTGTTTTTT
TRBD2,TRBJ2-1,.,TRBV20-1,CSAPLAASYNEQFF,TGCAGTGCTCCCCTAGCGGCTTCCTACAATGAGCAGTTCTTC
TRBD2,TRBJ2-7,many,TRBV18,CASSSGTSYEQYF,TGTGCCAGCTCAAGCGGGACCTCCTACGAGCAGTACTTC
TRBD2,TRBJ2-2,few,TRBV6-1,CASAGTTNTGELFF,TGTGCCAGCGCCGGGACTACCAACACCGGGGAGCTGTTTTTT
TRBD1,TRBJ2-5,.,TRBV7-2,CASGRSPGQGEKTQYF,TGTGCCAGCGGCCGCTCACCGGGACAGGGGGAAAAGACCCAGTACTTC
.,TRBJ2-7,few,TRBV28,CASSFRTYEQYF,TGTGCCAGCAGTTTTAGGACCTACGAGCAGTACTTC
TRBD2,TRBJ2-5,.,TRBV3-1,CASSQTTGTMKTQYF,TGTGCCAGCAGCCAAACTACCGGGACTATGAAGACCCAGTACTTC